The 10 T cell receptor beta chains in this list originate from one sample, sequenced in a study of control samples from healthy donors and cancer patients. TCRdb keeps only in-frame clones here, not all; method: immunoSEQ multiplex PCR. The sample shows about 170,000 clones, 91% of them seen only once. The material sequenced was blood. The receptors originated from a woman aged 40 to 50 in good health.

V and J are TRBV6-6 and TRBJ1-2; 8 bases align to TRBD1. CDR1 is MNHNY, CDR2 SVGAGI, per germline (reference sequence). There are 13 residues in the CDR3. The J segment lost 6 bases and the V segment lost 7 bases, leaving 7 bases of the junction unmatched. CDR3 loop: CASILDRDNGYTF. As DNA, the CDR3 is TGTGCCAGCATACTGGACAGGGATAATGGCTACACCTTC.

The rearrangement joins TRBV6-5 to TRBJ1-5; TRBD1 matches 7 bases. The CDR3 has 15 residues. V shed 2 bases and J 4 bases; nucleotides not matched to a gene: 5. Germline lookup yields CDR1 MNHEY and CDR2 SVGAGI. CDR3 nucleotides: TGTGCCAGCAGTTACGGGACAGAACCTAATCAGCCCCAGCATTTT. Translation gives CASSYGTEPNQPQHF.

V gene TRBV5-1 combines with J gene TRBJ2-5, with 7 bases that match TRBD1. The CDR3 has 17 residues. J was trimmed by 4 bases and V by 3 bases; bases with no gene match: 15. Germline V gene lookup returns CDR1 SGHRS and CDR2 YFSETQ. In DNA form, the CDR3 reads TGCGCCAGCAGCTCCCCTGGTGAGGGGGCTGGGGGAGAGACCCAGTACTTC. Amino acids: CASSSPGEGAGGETQYF.

V is TRBV6-5 and J is TRBJ1-2; D might be TRBD1 (5 bases). The CDR3 spans 15 residues. Trimming took 6 bases from V and 7 from J, leaving 21 bases between them. The germline gives CDR1 MNHEY, CDR2 SVGAGI. The CDR3 here is CASSYASGRGSGYTF. The CDR3 nucleotides are TGTGCCAGCAGCTACGCCTCAGGGAGGGGCTCTGGCTACACCTTC.

In this sample, this clone turned up once. This chain uses TRBV4-2 with TRBJ2-7; 7 bases map to TRBD2. Germline CDR1 LGHNA, CDR2 YNFKEQ. The junction had 5 bases not matched to a gene; V was cut back by 0 bases and J by 3 bases. The CDR3 length is 15 residues. CDR3 DNA: TGTGCCAGCAGCCAAGATATCGGGGGGTTCTACGAGCAGTACTTC. It codes for CASSQDIGGFYEQYF.

The chain has TRBV6-1 and TRBJ1-2; D remains unclear. V lost 3 bases, J lost 8 bases, and 13 bases lay in between. Germline-derived CDR1 and CDR2 are MNHNS and SASEGT. The CDR3 has 13 residues. The CDR3 nucleotides are TGTGCCAGCAGTGATCCCGGGGTAAGAGGCTACACCTTC. Its protein is CASSDPGVRGYTF.

The chain links TRBV19 to TRBJ1-2, with 7 nucleotides matching TRBD1. With 3 bases clipped from V and 8 bases from J, the junction kept 6 bases outside the gene matches. The CDR3 runs to 13 residues. CDR1 and CDR2 (germline): LNHDA, SQIVND (reference sequence). CDR3 residues: CASSIDREYGYTF. The CDR3 bases are TGTGCCAGTAGTATTGACAGGGAATACGGCTACACCTTC.

This sequence joins TRBV7-9 and TRBJ1-2; TRBD1 is a possible D gene (5 bases). Trimming removed 5 bases from V and 4 bases from J, with 20 bases in between. Looked up from germline, CDR1 is SEHNR and CDR2 is FQNEAQ (reference sequence). The CDR3 is 16 amino acids. The CDR3 reads CASSTQIPGSGYGYTF. Written as DNA, the CDR3 is TGTGCCAGCAGCACACAGATACCAGGGTCTGGCTATGGCTACACCTTC.

CDR3 bases: TGTGCCAGCAGCTTAGGGACAGGGTCCTACAATGAGCAGTTCTTC. Translated, it gives CASSLGTGSYNEQFF. The V call is TRBV11-3, the J call TRBJ2-1; TRBD1 agrees at 8 bases. The trim removed 1 base at V and 1 base at J, leaving 0 bases unmatched. The germline gives CDR1 SGHNT, CDR2 YENEEA. The CDR3 runs 15 residues.

V usage is TRBV19 and J usage is TRBJ2-1; 16 positions match TRBD2. There are 18 residues in the CDR3. V was pared by 10 bases and J by 4 bases, with 13 bases of the junction left unmatched. Germline V gene lookup returns CDR1 LNHDA and CDR2 SQIVND (reference sequence). CDR3 DNA sequence: TGTGCCACCCAACCGGGACTAGCGGGGGGGCGTGGGTACAATGAGCAGTTCTTC. Its translation is CATQPGLAGGRGYNEQFF. Based on the CDR3 plus reference TRBV19 and TRBJ2-1, the full variable domain is DGGITQSPKYLFRKEGQNVTLSCEQNLNHDAMYWYRQDPGQGLRLIYYSQIVNDFQKGDIAEGYSVSREKKESFPLTVTSAQKNPTAFYLCATQPGLAGGRGYNEQFFGPGTRLTVL.